These T cell receptor beta chains were read from a single sample in a study of tumor-infiltrating lymphocytes in localized non-small cell lung cancer. Repertoires were generated with immunoSEQ multiplex PCR, while TCRdb's copy carries only in-frame clones and drops some. In the table there are about 7,100 clones, around 77% of which are singletons. Sequenced material: lung tumor tissue. These receptors were obtained from a human donor with non-small cell lung cancer. CDR3s include the opening cysteine and the closing phenylalanine or tryptophan. D genes are given only for firm matches. Clone size is stated in some rows and not others, as once, few, many or a class when expanded.

d_call	v_call	clone_size	j_call	cdr3_nt	cdr3_aa
NA	TRBV30	NA	TRBJ1-6	TGTGCCTGGAGTCGGGATCTGGGGAATTCACCCCTCCACTTT	CAWSRDLGNSPLHF
NA	TRBV14	once	TRBJ1-1	TGTGCCAGCAGCCAAAGGACAACAACTGAAGCTTTCTTT	CASSQRTTTEAFF
TRBD2	TRBV4-3	NA	TRBJ2-1	TGCGCCAGCAGCCAAGGACTAGCGGGGGGGCCCTACAATGAGCAGTTCTTC	CASSQGLAGGPYNEQFF
TRBD2	TRBV27	NA	TRBJ2-1	TGTGCCACCGCCTTGGTGGGGAGGGATGAGCAGTTCTTC	CATALVGRDEQFF
TRBD1	TRBV30	NA	TRBJ2-3	TGTGCCTGGAGTGTGGGGACAGGGGGCCAAGATACGCAGTATTTT	CAWSVGTGGQDTQYF
NA	TRBV5-1	NA	TRBJ2-2	TGCGCCAGCAGCTACCAAAGCGGAACCGGGGAGCTGTTTTTT	CASSYQSGTGELFF
NA	TRBV7-2	once	TRBJ2-7	TGTGCCAGCAGCTTAGCGGCCGGACAGACCTACGAGCAGTACTTC	CASSLAAGQTYEQYF
NA	TRBV5-6	NA	TRBJ1-1	TGTGCCAGCAGCGCACATTTGAACCGGGGGTATACTGAAGCTTTCTTT	CASSAHLNRGYTEAFF
TRBD1	TRBV6-4	few	TRBJ2-3	TGTGCCAGCAGTGACGGACAGGGGGCGGATACGCAGTATTTT	CASSDGQGADTQYF
NA	TRBV6-1	NA	TRBJ2-1	TGTGCCAGTCGGTCGCAGGGTACCCACAATGAGCAGTTCTTC	CASRSQGTHNEQFF
NA	TRBV29-1	NA	TRBJ1-5	TGCAGCGTGGGGGGCAGCGATAGCAATCAGCCCCAGCATTTT	CSVGGSDSNQPQHF
NA	TRBV6-1	NA	TRBJ2-2	TGTGCCAGCAGTGAATTAGGGGTTAGCACCGGGGAGCTGTTTTTT	CASSELGVSTGELFF
TRBD1	TRBV30	NA	TRBJ2-5	TGTGCCTGGAGCAGGGGGCGCGGAGAGACCCAGTACTTC	CAWSRGRGETQYF